The 4 T cell receptor beta chains reported below all come from one sample, sequenced in a study of blood T cell repertoires in COVID-19. Sequenced by immunoSEQ multiplex PCR; TCRdb stores in-frame clones only, minus some. The top ten hold approximately 6.2% of the sample, which has 220,000 or so clones, around 83% seen once. The sample comprised PBMCs or T cells enriched from blood (not recorded which). These receptors were obtained from a woman aged 40 to 50 who had recovered from COVID-19.

CDR3 residues: CASSPGLAGEGGQETQYF. The CDR3 nucleotides read TGTGCCAGCAGCCCTGGACTAGCGGGAGAAGGAGGACAAGAGACCCAGTACTTC. This chain joins TRBV7-9 and TRBJ2-5, with 13 bases fitting TRBD2. CDR3 length equals 18 residues. CDR1 SEHNR and CDR2 FQNEAQ come from the germline V gene (reference sequence). Trimming removed 5 bases from V and 2 bases from J; junction bases left unmatched: 11.

This clone was observed many times. The rearrangement joins TRBV5-6 to TRBJ2-2; perhaps TRBD1 as D (5 bases). Deletions cut 1 base from V and 1 base from J, with 11 bases between. The germline V gene encodes CDR1 SGHDT and CDR2 YYEEEE. This CDR3 has 16 residues. The CDR3 DNA is TGTGCCAGCAGCTTGTTCCGAACAGGGAACACCGGGGAGCTGTTTTTT. Its protein product is CASSLFRTGNTGELFF.

The chain recombines TRBV27 with TRBJ2-3; 8 positions agree with TRBD2. Germline CDR1 reads MNHEY; CDR2 reads SMNVEV (reference sequence). V shed 5 bases, J shed 3 bases, and the junction held 7 bases outside the gene matches. This CDR3 region has 15 residues. CDR3 DNA: TGTGCCAGCAGTCCGCTAGCGGGCGTTACAGATACGCAGTATTTT. Protein: CASSPLAGVTDTQYF.

The chain uses TRBV5-5 and TRBJ1-1; TRBD1 is a possible D gene (6 bases). There are 15 residues in the CDR3. Looked up from germline, CDR1 is SGHKS and CDR2 is YYEKEE (reference sequence). The V gene lost 4 bases and the J gene lost 0 bases, with 13 bases spanning the gap. CDR3 nucleotide sequence: TGTGCCAGCAGCATCTACAGGGAGATGAACACTGAAGCTTTCTTT. Translated, it gives CASSIYREMNTEAFF.